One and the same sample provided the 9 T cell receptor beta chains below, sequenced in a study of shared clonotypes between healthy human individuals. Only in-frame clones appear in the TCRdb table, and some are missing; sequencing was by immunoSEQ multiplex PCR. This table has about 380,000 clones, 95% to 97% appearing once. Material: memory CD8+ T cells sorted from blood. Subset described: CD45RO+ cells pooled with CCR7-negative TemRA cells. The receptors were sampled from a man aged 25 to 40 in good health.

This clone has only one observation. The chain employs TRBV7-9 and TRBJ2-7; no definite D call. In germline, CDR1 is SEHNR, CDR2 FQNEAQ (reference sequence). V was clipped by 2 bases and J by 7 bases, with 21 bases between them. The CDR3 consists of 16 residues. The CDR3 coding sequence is TGTGCCAGCAGCTTAAAAGGCCCGTGGAACCCAGATGAGCAGTACTTC. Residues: CASSLKGPWNPDEQYF.

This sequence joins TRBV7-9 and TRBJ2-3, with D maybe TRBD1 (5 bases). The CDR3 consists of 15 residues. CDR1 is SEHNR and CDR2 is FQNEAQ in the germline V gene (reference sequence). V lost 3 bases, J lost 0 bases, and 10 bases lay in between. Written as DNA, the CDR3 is TGTGCCAGCAGCTTGAGGACAACTAGCACAGATACGCAGTATTTT. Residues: CASSLRTTSTDTQYF.

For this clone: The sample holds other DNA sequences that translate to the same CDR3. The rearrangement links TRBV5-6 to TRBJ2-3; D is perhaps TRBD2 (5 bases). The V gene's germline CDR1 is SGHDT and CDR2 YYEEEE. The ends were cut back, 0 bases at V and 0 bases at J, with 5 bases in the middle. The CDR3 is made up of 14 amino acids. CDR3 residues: CASSLGGSTDTQYF. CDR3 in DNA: TGTGCCAGCAGCTTGGGCGGGAGCACAGATACGCAGTATTTT.

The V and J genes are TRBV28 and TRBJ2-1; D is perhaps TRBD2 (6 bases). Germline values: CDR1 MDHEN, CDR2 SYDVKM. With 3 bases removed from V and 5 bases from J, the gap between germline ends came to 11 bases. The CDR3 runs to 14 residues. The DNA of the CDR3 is TGTGCCAGCAGTTTCATCGGGACTCACAATGAGCAGTTCTTC. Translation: CASSFIGTHNEQFF.

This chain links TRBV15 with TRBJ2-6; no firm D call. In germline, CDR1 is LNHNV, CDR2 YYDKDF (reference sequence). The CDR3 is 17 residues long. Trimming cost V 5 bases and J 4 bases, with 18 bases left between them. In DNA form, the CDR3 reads TGTGCCACCAGCCCTCGACCAGCTGGGATCGGGGCCAACGTCCTGACTTTC. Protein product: CATSPRPAGIGANVLTF.

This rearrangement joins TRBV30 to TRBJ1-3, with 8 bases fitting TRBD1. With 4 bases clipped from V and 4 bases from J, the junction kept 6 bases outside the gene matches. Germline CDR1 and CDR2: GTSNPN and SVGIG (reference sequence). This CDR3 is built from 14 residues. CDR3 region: CAWTFGDRGNTIYF. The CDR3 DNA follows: TGTGCCTGGACCTTTGGGGACAGGGGAAACACCATATATTTT.

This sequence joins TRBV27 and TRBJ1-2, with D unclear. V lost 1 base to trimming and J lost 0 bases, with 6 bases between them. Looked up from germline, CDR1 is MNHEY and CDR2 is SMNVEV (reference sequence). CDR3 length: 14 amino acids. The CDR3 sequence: CASSLYGANYGYTF. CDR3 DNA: TGTGCCAGCAGTTTATACGGGGCTAACTATGGCTACACCTTC.

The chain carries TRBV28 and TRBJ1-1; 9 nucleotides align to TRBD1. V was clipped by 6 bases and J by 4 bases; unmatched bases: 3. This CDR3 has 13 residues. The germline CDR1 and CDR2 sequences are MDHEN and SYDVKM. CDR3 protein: CASRLTGGTEAFF. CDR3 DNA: TGTGCCAGCAGATTGACAGGGGGCACTGAAGCTTTCTTT.

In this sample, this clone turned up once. In nucleotides, the CDR3 is TGTGCCAGCGAAAAGGGACAGCCCCAGCATTTT. Translated: CASEKGQPQHF. The chain links TRBV6-5 to TRBJ1-5, with D unclear. Trimming shortened V by 8 bases and J by 7 bases, and 9 bases separated the two germline ends. The CDR3 is 11 residues long. Germline V CDR1 and CDR2: MNHEY, SVGAGI.